Reported below is one T cell receptor (beta chain). Its antigen remains unknown. Stated time point: 2015-2016 season, 7 days after influenza vaccination. Blood volume per time point ranged from about 35 to 110 mL. This record comes from a study of follicular helper T cells after annual influenza vaccination. This CDR3 has 14 amino acids. Germline lookup yields CDR1 MDHEN and CDR2 SYDVKM. Trimming took off 10 bases at V and 6 bases at J, with 19 bases between the two ends. Findings and caveats of the study: Each annual vaccination recalled recurring oligoclonal ICOS+CD38+ cTfh clonotypes.

The method was immunoSEQ multiplex PCR; TCRdb's version includes in-frame clones alone and lacks a portion of them. The data show 6,000 to 8,000 clones, around four fifths seen once. The clonotype was recovered from an adult who received the influenza vaccine. Sequenced here: CXCR5+ CD38- circulating T follicular helper cells from blood, sampled 7 days after influenza vaccination. Subset of the sample: circulating Tfh, non-naive CD4+CXCR5+PD-1+ (ICOS+CD38+ or ICOS-CD38-). The chain couples TRBV28 to TRBJ1-5; D unresolved. The CDR3: CATHPLQIAQPQHF. The CDR3 nucleotides are TGTGCCACCCACCCCTTACAGATCGCTCAGCCCCAGCATTTT.